The 5 T cell receptor beta chains below were found in one sample sequenced in a study of identifying expanded T cells in peripheral blood. Assay: immunoSEQ multiplex PCR; the TCRdb copy retains only in-frame clones and omits some. The sample consists of around 94,000 clones, 70% to 90% of them appearing once. The sequencing sample was made of blood. These TCRs come from a person aged 18 to 70 in good health.

This rearrangement joins TRBV19 to TRBJ2-7; 7 bases map to TRBD2. V shed 1 base, J shed 5 bases, and the junction held 8 bases outside the gene matches. The length of the CDR3 is 15 residues. Germline V lookup: CDR1 LNHDA, CDR2 SQIVND (reference sequence). The CDR3 sequence is CASSIVRGRPHEQYF. CDR3 nucleotide sequence: TGTGCCAGTAGTATAGTCCGCGGGAGACCCCACGAGCAGTACTTC.

V is TRBV10-1 and J is TRBJ2-1, with D maybe TRBD2 (5 bases). The CDR3 is made up of 13 amino acids. Between the trimmed V and J ends, which lost 4 bases and 9 bases, there was a span of 13 bases. Germline CDR1 is WNHNN and CDR2 is SYGVQD (reference sequence). This CDR3 reads CASSGPGLVEQFF. The CDR3 bases are TGCGCCAGCAGTGGCCCGGGGTTGGTTGAGCAGTTCTTC.

This clone was seen a single time. The chain combines TRBV10-3 with TRBJ2-3; 7 positions match TRBD2. V was clipped by 4 bases and J by 5 bases; unmatched bases: 12. CDR1 is ENHRY, CDR2 SYGVKD, per germline. The length of the CDR3 is 16 residues. CDR3 in amino acids: CAISGWGGISKDTQYF. Here the CDR3 DNA reads TGTGCCATCAGTGGCTGGGGGGGGATCTCTAAAGATACGCAGTATTTT.

The chain couples TRBV7-1 to TRBJ2-3, with D uncertain. TRBV7-1 is an open reading frame whose function is uncertain. The CDR3 spans 14 residues. V was trimmed by 4 bases and J by 5 bases, leaving 13 bases between them. Written as DNA, the CDR3 is TGTGCCAGCAGCTTAGATCCGGAGAGAGATACGCAGTATTTT. Amino acid sequence: CASSLDPERDTQYF.

The rearrangement links TRBV7-2 to TRBJ2-5, with TRBD2 as a possible D gene (7 bases). The V end lost 6 bases, the J end lost 1 base, and 12 bases lay between the germline ends. The CDR3 contains 14 residues. CDR1 is SGHTA, CDR2 FQGNSA, per germline. CDR3 residues: CASRFRGAQETQYF. DNA for the CDR3: TGTGCCAGCAGGTTCCGGGGGGCCCAAGAGACCCAGTACTTC. Supplemented by reference TRBV7-2 and TRBJ2-5, the full variable domain reads GAGVSQSPSNKVTEKGKDVELRCDPISGHTALYWYRQSLGQGLEFLIYFQGNSAPDKSGLPSDRFSAERTGGSVSTLTIQRTQQEDSAVYLCASRFRGAQETQYFGPGTRLLVL.